These 13 T cell receptor beta chains came from one sample sequenced in a study of CD8 T cells in ankylosing spondylitis. TCRdb ran MiXCR on the 5' RACE reads and lists one entry per CDR3 protein. This repertoire shows about 840,000 distinct CDR3 sequences, approximately 12% found once; its top ten account for 0.51%. Study results and caveats: A motif of eight highly homologous TCR beta variants was seen as apparently characteristic of ankylosing spondylitis blood.

Their antigens remain unidentified. The sequencing sample was made of blood, either unsorted or a sorted T cell fraction (not recorded which). These receptors came from a male donor with ankylosing spondylitis.

A note on this clonotype: An end of the junction does not agree with germline; a read error may underlie this. V and J are TRBV10-2 and TRBJ2-7; 8 nucleotides align to TRBD1. The CDR3 extends over 11 amino acids. The germline gives CDR1 WSHSY, CDR2 SAAADI. The CDR3 DNA reads as TGCGCCAGCACCCAGGACAGGGAAGGGTTCTTC. Protein product: CASTQDREGFF.

A few counts support this clonotype. The rearrangement uses TRBV5-1 and TRBJ2-7; TRBD1 aligns across 11 bases. This CDR3 contains 14 residues. The germline gives CDR1 SGHRS, CDR2 YFSETQ. The J segment lost 5 bases and the V segment lost 4 bases, leaving 5 bases of the junction unmatched. The CDR3 protein is CASSPDRGPDEQYF. The CDR3, as DNA: TGCGCCAGCAGCCCGGACAGGGGGCCGGACGAGCAGTACTTC.

The chain employs TRBV6-1 and TRBJ2-2; TRBD2 matches 9 bases. V gave up 6 bases and J gave up 0 bases; unmatched junction bases: 5. CDR1 and CDR2 (germline): MNHNS, SASEGT. The CDR3 covers 16 residues. The CDR3 nucleotides read TGTGCCAGCAGACGTAGCGGGGGCTCGAACACCGGGGAGCTGTTTTTT. It encodes CASRRSGGSNTGELFF.

The sample holds a few counts of this clonotype. The gene calls are TRBV5-1 and TRBJ2-3, with D tentatively TRBD1 or TRBD2 (5 bases each). CDR3 size: 16 residues. CDR1 is SGHRS, CDR2 YFSETQ, per germline. Trimming stripped 4 bases from V and 2 bases from J, with 17 bases between. CDR3 residues: CASSEGTRRSTDTQYF. The DNA for the CDR3 is TGCGCCAGCAGCGAAGGGACCCGCCGTTCCACAGATACGCAGTATTTT.

The chain is built from TRBV20-1 and TRBJ2-1; D call uncertain. V lost 1 base and J lost 9, with 7 bases in between. CDR1 and CDR2 (germline): DFQATT, SNEGSKA (reference sequence). The CDR3 contains 11 residues. The CDR3 here is CSARGAGEQFF. The CDR3 DNA is TGCAGTGCTAGAGGTGCAGGTGAGCAGTTCTTC.

This clonotype appeared a few times. This sequence joins TRBV10-3 and TRBJ2-5; the D gene could be TRBD1 or TRBD2 (5 bases each). The CDR3 contains 13 residues. Trimming removed 6 bases from V and 5 bases from J, with 13 bases in between. Germline V gene sequence: CDR1 ENHRY, CDR2 SYGVKD. In nucleotides, the CDR3 is TGTGCCATCAGCCAGGGACGGGATGAGACCCAGTACTTC. Translated: CAISQGRDETQYF.

There are a few counts of this clonotype. The chain carries TRBV28 and TRBJ2-1; TRBD2 aligns across 11 bases. In germline, CDR1 is MDHEN, CDR2 SYDVKM. The CDR3 covers 16 residues. V lost 5 bases and J lost 3; bases outside the gene matches: 6. CDR3 bases: TGTGCCAGCAGTACTACCGGGACTAGCGGCTACAATGAGCAGTTCTTC. Its translation: CASSTTGTSGYNEQFF.

This clonotype occurred a few times. V gene TRBV20-1 combines with J gene TRBJ1-4; maybe TRBD1 (5 bases). Germline V gene sequence: CDR1 DFQATT, CDR2 SNEGSKA (reference sequence). This CDR3 region has 13 residues. V was pared by 3 bases and J by 7 bases, with 12 bases between. The CDR3 DNA follows: TGCAGTGCTAGGGAAGGGACGAGTGAAAAACTGTTTTTT. It yields the protein CSAREGTSEKLFF.

This clonotype was seen at least ten times. A read error may account for a junction end that differs from germline. The rearrangement uses TRBV29-1 and TRBJ2-5; 12 bases are shared with TRBD2. Looked up from germline, CDR1 is SQVTM and CDR2 is ANQGSEA. The CDR3 length is 12 residues. The CDR3 spells CSVEASGRARDF. The CDR3 DNA follows: TGCAGCGTTGAGGCTAGCGGGAGGGCCAGGGACTTC.

This clonotype was observed many times. This chain connects TRBV7-6 to TRBJ1-3, with no clear D. Trimming stripped 5 bases from V and 0 bases from J, with 5 bases between. Germline V gene data show CDR1 as SGHVS and CDR2 as FNYEAQ. The CDR3 length is 13 residues. The DNA for the CDR3 is TGTGCCAGCAGCATAACCTCTGGAAACACCATATATTTT. This sequence encodes CASSITSGNTIYF. The entire variable domain, with the rest obtained from reference TRBV7-6 and TRBJ1-3, is as follows: GAGVSQSPRYKVTKRGQDVALRCDPISGHVSLYWYRQALGQGPEFLTYFNYEAQQDKSGLPNDRFSAERPEGSISTLTIQRTEQRDSAMYRCASSITSGNTIYFGEGSWLTVV.

DNA of the CDR3: TGTGCCAGCAGCTTAGTGGGAGACTTCTATGGCTACACCTTC. As protein: CASSLVGDFYGYTF. The chain has TRBV7-8 and TRBJ1-2, with D unclear. There are 14 residues in the CDR3. Germline CDR1 and CDR2: SGHVS and FQNEAQ. The V and J ends lost 1 base and 4 bases respectively, with 10 bases between them.

This clonotype was observed a handful of times. V usage is TRBV20-1 and J usage is TRBJ2-7, with unresolved D. Germline V gene data show CDR1 as DFQATT and CDR2 as SNEGSKA (reference sequence). V was shortened by 0 bases and J by 3 bases, with 9 bases between the two germline ends. The CDR3 is 13 residues long. As DNA, the CDR3 is TGCAGTGCTAGAGAGGGCATATACTACGAGCAGTACTTC. It encodes CSAREGIYYEQYF.

A few counts support this clonotype. CDR3 sequence: CASSTTGLRGAFF. The CDR3 bases are TGTGCCAGCAGCACTACAGGCCTTCGGGGAGCTTTCTTT. The chain couples TRBV7-3 to TRBJ1-1; TRBD1 is a possible D gene (5 bases). The V gene lost 5 bases and the J gene lost 10 bases, with 17 bases spanning the gap. The CDR3 loop spans 13 amino acids. CDR1 is SGHTA, CDR2 FQGTGA, per germline.